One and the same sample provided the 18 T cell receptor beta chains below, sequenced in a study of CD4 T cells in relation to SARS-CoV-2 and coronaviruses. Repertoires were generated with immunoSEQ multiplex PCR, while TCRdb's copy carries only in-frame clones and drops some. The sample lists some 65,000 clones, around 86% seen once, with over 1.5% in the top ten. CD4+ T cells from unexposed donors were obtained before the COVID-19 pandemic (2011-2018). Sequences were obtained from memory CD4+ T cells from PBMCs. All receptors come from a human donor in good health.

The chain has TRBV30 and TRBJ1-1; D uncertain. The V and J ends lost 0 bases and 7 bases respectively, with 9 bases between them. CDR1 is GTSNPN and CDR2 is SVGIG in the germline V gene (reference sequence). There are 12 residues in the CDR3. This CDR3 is CAWSVLRIEAFF. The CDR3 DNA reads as TGTGCCTGGAGTGTACTTCGAATTGAAGCTTTCTTT. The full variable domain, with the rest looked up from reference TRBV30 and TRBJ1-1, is SQTIHQWPATLVQPVGSPLSLECTVEGTSNPNLYWYRQAAGRGLQLLFYSVGIGQISSEVPQNLSASRPQDRQFILSSKKLLLSDSGFYLCAWSVLRIEAFFGQGTRLTVV.

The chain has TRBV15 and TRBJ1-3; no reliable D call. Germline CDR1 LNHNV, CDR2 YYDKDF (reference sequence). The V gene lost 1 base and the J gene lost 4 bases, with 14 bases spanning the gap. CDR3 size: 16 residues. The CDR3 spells CATSRVFKEAGNTIYF. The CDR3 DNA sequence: TGTGCCACCAGCAGAGTTTTTAAGGAGGCGGGAAACACCATATATTTT.

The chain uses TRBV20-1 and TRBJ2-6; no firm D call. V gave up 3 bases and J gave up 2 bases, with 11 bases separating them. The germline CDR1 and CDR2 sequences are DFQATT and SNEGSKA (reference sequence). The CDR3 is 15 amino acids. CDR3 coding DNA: TGCAGTGCTAGTTTAAGACCGACTGGGGCCAACGTCCTGACTTTC. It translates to CSASLRPTGANVLTF.

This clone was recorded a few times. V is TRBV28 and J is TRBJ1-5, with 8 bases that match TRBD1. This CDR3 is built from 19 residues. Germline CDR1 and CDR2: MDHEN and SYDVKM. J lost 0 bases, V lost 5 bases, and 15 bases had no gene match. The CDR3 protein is CASSGHRGARLGSNQPQHF. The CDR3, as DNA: TGTGCCAGCAGTGGACACAGGGGGGCGAGATTAGGTAGCAATCAGCCCCAGCATTTT.

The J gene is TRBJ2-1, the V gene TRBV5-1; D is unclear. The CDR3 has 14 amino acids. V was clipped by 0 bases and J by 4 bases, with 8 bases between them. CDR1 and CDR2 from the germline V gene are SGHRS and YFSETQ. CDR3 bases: TGCGCCAGCAGCTTGGCCCCGGAATACAATGAGCAGTTCTTC. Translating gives CASSLAPEYNEQFF.

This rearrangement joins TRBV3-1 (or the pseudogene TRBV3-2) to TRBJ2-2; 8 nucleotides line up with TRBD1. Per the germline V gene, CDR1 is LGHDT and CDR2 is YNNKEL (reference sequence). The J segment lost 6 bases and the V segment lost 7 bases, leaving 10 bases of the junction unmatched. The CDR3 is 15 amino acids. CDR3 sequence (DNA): TGTGCCAGCACTGACAGGGGCGCCAGGGCCGGGGAGCTGTTTTTT. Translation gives CASTDRGARAGELFF.

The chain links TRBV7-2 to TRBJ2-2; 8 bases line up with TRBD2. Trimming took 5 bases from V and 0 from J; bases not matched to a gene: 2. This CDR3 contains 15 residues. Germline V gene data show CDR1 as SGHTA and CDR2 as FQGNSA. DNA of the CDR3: TGTGCCAGCAGCAGCGGGGGATCGAACACCGGGGAGCTGTTTTTT. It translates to CASSSGGSNTGELFF.

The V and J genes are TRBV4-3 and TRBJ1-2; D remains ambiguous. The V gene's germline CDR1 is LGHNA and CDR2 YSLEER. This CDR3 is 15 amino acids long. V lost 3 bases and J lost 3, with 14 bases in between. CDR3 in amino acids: CASSQAPHPDYGYTF. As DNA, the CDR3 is TGCGCCAGCAGCCAGGCACCTCACCCGGACTATGGCTACACCTTC.

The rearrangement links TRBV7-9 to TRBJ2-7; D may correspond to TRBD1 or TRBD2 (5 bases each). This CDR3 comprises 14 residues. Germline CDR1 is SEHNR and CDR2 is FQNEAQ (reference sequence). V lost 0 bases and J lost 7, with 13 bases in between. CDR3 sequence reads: CASSLAGDRGEQYF. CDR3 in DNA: TGTGCCAGCAGCTTAGCCGGGGACCGGGGTGAGCAGTACTTC.

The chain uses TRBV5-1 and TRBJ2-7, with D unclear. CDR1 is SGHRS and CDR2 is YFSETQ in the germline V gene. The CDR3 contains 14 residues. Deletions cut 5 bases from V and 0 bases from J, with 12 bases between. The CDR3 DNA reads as TGCGCCAGCAGTGTGTTCAGGAGCTCCTACGAGCAGTACTTC. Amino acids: CASSVFRSSYEQYF.

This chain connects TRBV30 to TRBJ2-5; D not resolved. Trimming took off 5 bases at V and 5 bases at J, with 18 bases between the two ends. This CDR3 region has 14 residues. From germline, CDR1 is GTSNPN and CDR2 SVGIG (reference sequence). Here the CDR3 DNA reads TGTGCCTGGGGGCTCAGTCCAACCAGGGAGACCCAGTACTTC. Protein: CAWGLSPTRETQYF.

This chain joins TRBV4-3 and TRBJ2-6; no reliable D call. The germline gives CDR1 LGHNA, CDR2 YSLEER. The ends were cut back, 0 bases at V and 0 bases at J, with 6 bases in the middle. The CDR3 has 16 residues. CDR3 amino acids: CASSQDRFSGANVLTF. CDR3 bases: TGCGCCAGCAGCCAAGACAGATTCTCTGGGGCCAACGTCCTGACTTTC.

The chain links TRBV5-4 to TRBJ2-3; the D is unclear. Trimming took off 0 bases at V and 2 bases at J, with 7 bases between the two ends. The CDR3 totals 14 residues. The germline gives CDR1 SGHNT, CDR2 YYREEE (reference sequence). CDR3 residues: CASSLAHVTDTQYF. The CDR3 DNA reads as TGTGCCAGCAGCTTGGCACACGTCACAGATACGCAGTATTTT.

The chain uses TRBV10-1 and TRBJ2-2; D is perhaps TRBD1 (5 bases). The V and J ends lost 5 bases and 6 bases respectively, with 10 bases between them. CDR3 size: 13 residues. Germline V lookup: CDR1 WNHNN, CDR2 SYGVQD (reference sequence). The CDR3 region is CASSSQGAGELFF. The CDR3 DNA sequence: TGCGCCAGCAGTTCCCAGGGCGCCGGGGAGCTGTTTTTT.

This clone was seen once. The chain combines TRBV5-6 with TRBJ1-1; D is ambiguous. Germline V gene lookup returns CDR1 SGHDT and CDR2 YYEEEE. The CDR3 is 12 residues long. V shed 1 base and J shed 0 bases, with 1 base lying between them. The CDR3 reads CASSLLNTEAFF. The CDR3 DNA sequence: TGTGCCAGCAGCTTGTTGAACACTGAAGCTTTCTTT.

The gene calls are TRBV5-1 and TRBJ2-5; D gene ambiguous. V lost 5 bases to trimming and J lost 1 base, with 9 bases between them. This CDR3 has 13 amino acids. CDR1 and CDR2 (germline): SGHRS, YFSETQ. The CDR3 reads CASSVGFQETQYF. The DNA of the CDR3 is TGCGCCAGCAGTGTGGGGTTCCAAGAGACCCAGTACTTC.

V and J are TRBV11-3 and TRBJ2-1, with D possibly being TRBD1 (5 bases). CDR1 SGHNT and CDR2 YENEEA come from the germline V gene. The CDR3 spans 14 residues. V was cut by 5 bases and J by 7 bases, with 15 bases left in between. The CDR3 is CASSPPGRENEQFF. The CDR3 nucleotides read TGTGCCAGCAGCCCCCCGGGCAGGGAAAATGAGCAGTTCTTC.

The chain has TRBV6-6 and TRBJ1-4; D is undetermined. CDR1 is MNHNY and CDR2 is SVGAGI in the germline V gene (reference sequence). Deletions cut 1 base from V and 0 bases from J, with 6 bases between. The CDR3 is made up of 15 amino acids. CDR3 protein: CASSYLDSTNEKLFF. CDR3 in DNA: TGTGCCAGCAGTTACTTGGATTCAACTAATGAAAAACTGTTTTTT.